Following are 29 T cell receptor beta chains from one sample sequenced in a study of prognosis after radiotherapy for stage I lung cancer. The TCR beta CDR3 region was amplified from genomic DNA, with two rounds of multiplex PCR being used for the amplification. For every TRBV and TRBJ gene, a specific primer was used in first-round PCR. TCRdb ran MiXCR on the multiplex PCR reads and lists one entry per CDR3 protein. The sample lists 30,000 to 35,000 distinct CDR3 sequences; 40% to 55% were seen once. Sample: PBMCs, taken before or after stereotactic body radiation therapy (not recorded which). The source of these receptors is a donor older than 45 with non-small cell lung cancer.

By its share, this clonotype is medium-sized. The chain recombines TRBV27 with TRBJ1-2; TRBD1 matches at 9 bases. The CDR3 has 15 residues. Germline V gives CDR1 MNHEY, CDR2 SMNVEV (reference sequence). The V gene end was trimmed by 5 bases and the J gene end by 4 bases; junction bases not matched to a gene: 8. CDR3 coding DNA: TGTGCCAGCAGTGCGACCGGGACAGGGATCTATGGCTACACCTTC. Translated, it gives CASSATGTGIYGYTF.

There are many counts of this clonotype. The chain carries TRBV2 and TRBJ2-7; D gene unclear. V lost 8 bases to trimming and J lost 7 bases, with 24 bases between them. This CDR3 is built from 15 residues. Germline V lookup: CDR1 SNHLY, CDR2 FYNNEI. CDR3 DNA sequence: TGTGCCAGCTGCGCCGTCGTGACCAGGCACGGAGAGCAGTACTTC. Protein: CASCAVVTRHGEQYF. Full variable domain (remainder filled in from reference TRBV2 and TRBJ2-7): EPEVTQTPSHQVTQMGQEVILRCVPISNHLYFYWYRQILGQKVEFLVSFYNNEISEKSEIFDDQFSVERPDGSNFTLKIRSTKLEDSAMYFCASCAVVTRHGEQYFGPGTRLTVT.

This clonotype was counted many times. The rearrangement links TRBV3-1 to TRBJ2-1, with 7 bases identical to TRBD2. Trimming at V came to 2 bases and at J to 8 bases, leaving 9 bases not matched to a gene. This CDR3 is built from 15 residues. Germline V gene lookup returns CDR1 LGHDT and CDR2 YNNKEL (reference sequence). The CDR3 loop is CASSQRFGGRDEQFF. CDR3 nucleotides: TGTGCCAGCAGCCAAAGGTTTGGGGGGAGGGATGAGCAGTTCTTC.

This clonotype was observed at least ten times. This sequence joins TRBV6-1 and TRBJ2-5, with D unclear. V was cut by 6 bases and J by 2 bases, with 10 bases left in between. The CDR3 runs 13 residues. Looked up from germline, CDR1 is MNHNS and CDR2 is SASEGT. For the CDR3, the DNA is TGTGCCAGCAGACGACGGAGACAAGAGACCCAGTACTTC. It is translated as CASRRRRQETQYF.

Concerning this clonotype: The CDR3 does not end in the conserved phenylalanine or tryptophan, so this is likely a read error. The J gene is TRBJ1-2, the V gene TRBV20-1; the D gene is possibly TRBD1 (6 bases). Germline V lookup: CDR1 DFQATT, CDR2 SNEGSKA (reference sequence). CDR3 length: 16 amino acids. V was trimmed by 2 bases and J by 5 bases, leaving 21 bases between them. The CDR3 nucleotides read TGCAGTGCTAGATATGTGGAAACGGACAGTCCTTATGGCTACACCTCC. As protein: CSARYVETDSPYGYTS.

By frequency in the sample, this clonotype is medium-sized. The gene calls are TRBV6-1 and TRBJ1-2, with 7 bases aligning to TRBD1. The CDR3 runs 14 residues. Germline CDR1 reads MNHNS; CDR2 reads SASEGT. Trimming cost V 5 bases and J 3 bases; bases outside gene matches: 6. The CDR3 is CASSTPGGDYGYTF. In DNA, the CDR3 is TGTGCCAGCAGTACTCCAGGGGGAGACTATGGCTACACCTTC.

This chain connects TRBV20-1 to TRBJ2-1, with a weak D call TRBD2 (5 bases). V lost 0 bases to trimming and J lost 13 bases, with 25 bases between them. Germline CDR1 and CDR2: DFQATT and SNEGSKA (reference sequence). The CDR3 consists of 16 residues. CDR3 bases: TGCAGTGCTAGAGATTGGGCGGGCCCGATGCGAGGTGATCAGTTCTTC. The encoded protein is CSARDWAGPMRGDQFF.

With respect to this clonotype: An end of the junction does not agree with germline; a read error may underlie this. CDR3 bases: TGTGCCAGCAGCTTAAAGTCAGGCGGCTATGGTTACACCTTC. It specifies CASSLKSGGYGYTF. V is TRBV7-3 and J is TRBJ1-2; D gene unclear. Looked up from germline, CDR1 is SGHTA and CDR2 is FQGTGA. There are 14 residues in the CDR3.

This clonotype was seen at least ten times. This chain uses TRBV6-2 or TRBV6-3 with TRBJ1-5, with TRBD1 as a possible D gene (5 bases). The V gene's germline CDR1 is MNHEY and CDR2 SVGEGT. The CDR3 totals 15 residues. V lost 0 bases and J 0 bases, leaving 6 bases between the germline ends. The CDR3, as DNA: TGTGCCAGCAGTTACTCGACAGCTAGCAATCAGCCCCAGCATTTT. Translation: CASSYSTASNQPQHF.

Comment on this clonotype: The conserved phenylalanine or tryptophan is not found at the CDR3 terminus, so this likely reflects a read error. The genes are TRBV27 and TRBJ2-2; 13 nucleotides agree with TRBD2. The CDR3 runs to 15 residues. With 5 bases clipped from V and 9 bases from J, the junction kept 6 bases outside the gene matches. CDR1 is MNHEY, CDR2 SMNVEV, per germline (reference sequence). CDR3 in amino acids: CASSLRTSGGRELFS. Written as DNA, the CDR3 is TGTGCCAGCAGTCTACGGACTAGCGGGGGTCGGGAGCTGTTTTCT.

The table lists this clonotype with many counts. This sequence joins TRBV7-2 and TRBJ2-2, with D possibly being TRBD1 (5 bases). Trimming stripped 3 bases from V and 4 bases from J, with 6 bases between. Germline V gene sequence: CDR1 SGHTA, CDR2 FQGNSA. This CDR3 is 13 amino acids long. The CDR3 region is CASSFRVTGELFF. The DNA for the CDR3 is TGTGCCAGCAGCTTCAGGGTCACCGGGGAGCTGTTTTTT.

There are many counts of this clonotype. The chain is built from TRBV5-4 and TRBJ1-2; D perhaps matches TRBD1 (6 bases). The CDR3 spans 14 residues. CDR1 is SGHNT and CDR2 is YYREEE in the germline V gene (reference sequence). Trimming shortened V by 2 bases and J by 9 bases, and 17 bases separated the two germline ends. The CDR3 DNA sequence: TGTGCCAGCAGCTTCCAGGGGATCGTGGCGCGCTACACCTTC. Its translation is CASSFQGIVARYTF.

This clonotype has at least ten counts. The chain is built from TRBV9 and TRBJ2-3; possibly TRBD1 or TRBD2 for D (5 bases each). From germline, CDR1 is SGDLS and CDR2 YYNGEE. V gave up 4 bases and J gave up 5 bases, with 20 bases separating them. This CDR3 contains 16 residues. The CDR3 DNA is TGTGCCAGCAGCCCTGCCGGGACCAGGGTGGGAGATACGCAGTATTTT. This sequence encodes CASSPAGTRVGDTQYF.

This clonotype has ten or more counts. V gene TRBV4-3 combines with J gene TRBJ2-3; tentative D call: TRBD1 (5 bases). Germline V gene sequence: CDR1 LGHNA, CDR2 YSLEER. Trimming removed 0 bases at V and 7 bases at J, with 11 bases between. The length of the CDR3 is 14 residues. CDR3 nucleotide sequence: TGCGCCAGCAGCCAAGAGCTCCACAGGAATACGCAGTATTTT. Translation: CASSQELHRNTQYF.

Of note for this clonotype: A far larger clone is just one base off, so this is likely a read error. This chain uses TRBV6-9 with TRBJ2-7; 7 positions agree with TRBD2. From germline, CDR1 is MNHGY and CDR2 SVAAGI. The CDR3 loop spans 15 amino acids. Trimming removed 3 bases from V and 0 bases from J; junction bases left unmatched: 5. In nucleotides, the CDR3 is TGTGCCAGCAGTTACTGCGGGAGCCTCTCCTACGAGCAGTACTTC. Residues: CASSYCGSLSYEQYF.

This clonotype has just one count. This rearrangement joins TRBV7-2 to TRBJ2-2; a weak D match, TRBD1 (6 bases). The CDR3 length is 19 residues. V lost 6 bases, J lost 3 bases, and 26 bases lay in between. CDR1 is SGHTA and CDR2 is FQGNSA in the germline V gene. CDR3 protein: CASRPNHLFGAGDTGELFF. The CDR3 bases are TGTGCCAGCAGACCTAACCACCTCTTTGGGGCAGGGGACACCGGGGAGCTGTTTTTT.

This clonotype was detected only once. The gene calls are TRBV3-1 and TRBJ1-1; perhaps TRBD1 as D (6 bases). This CDR3 is 13 amino acids long. The germline V gene encodes CDR1 LGHDT and CDR2 YNNKEL (reference sequence). V was shortened by 1 base and J by 5 bases, with 8 bases between the two germline ends. The CDR3 protein is CASSQGRGTEAFF. Written as DNA, the CDR3 is TGTGCCAGCAGCCAAGGGAGGGGGACTGAAGCTTTCTTT.

This clonotype appeared many times. The V gene is TRBV20-1, the J gene TRBJ2-5; D perhaps matches TRBD1 (7 bases). Germline V gives CDR1 DFQATT, CDR2 SNEGSKA (reference sequence). CDR3 length: 13 residues. V was trimmed by 4 bases and J by 5 bases, leaving 14 bases between them. CDR3 loop: CSAKEGALETQYF. Here the CDR3 DNA reads TGCAGTGCTAAGGAGGGGGCGCTGGAGACCCAGTACTTC.

This clonotype was seen at least ten times. The V gene is TRBV28, the J gene TRBJ1-1; D gene unclear. Trimming left V 3 bases short and J 6 bases short, with 8 bases between. The germline CDR1 and CDR2 sequences are MDHEN and SYDVKM. The CDR3 extends over 12 amino acids. This CDR3 reads CASSLSLSEAFF. CDR3 DNA: TGTGCCAGCAGTTTGAGTCTCTCTGAAGCTTTCTTT.

V and J are TRBV12-3 or TRBV12-4 and TRBJ2-1, with D perhaps matching TRBD1 (5 bases). The CDR3 runs 16 residues. Trimming took 8 bases from V and 10 from J, leaving 27 bases between them. This chain's CDR3 is CASLIRGRIDEDEQFF. The CDR3 nucleotides read TGTGCCAGCCTTATTAGGGGTCGAATTGACGAGGACGAGCAGTTCTTC.

The rearrangement links TRBV20-1 to TRBJ2-2; no clear D gene. Germline-derived CDR1 and CDR2 are DFQATT and SNEGSKA (reference sequence). The length of the CDR3 is 14 residues. V was cut by 4 bases and J by 1 base, with 10 bases left in between. CDR3 DNA sequence: TGCAGTGCTAATGGTGGGGAGAACACCGGGGAGCTGTTTTTT. Protein: CSANGGENTGELFF.

For this clonotype: A far larger clone is just one base off, so this is likely a read error. V is TRBV7-2 and J is TRBJ2-7; 7 bases map to TRBD2. The CDR3 loop spans 14 amino acids. CDR1 SGHTA and CDR2 FQGNSA come from the germline V gene. After removal of 11 bases from V and 0 bases from J, the junction contained 10 bases not matched to a gene. CDR3 sequence: CAWGGAGCSYEQYF. The CDR3 DNA sequence: TGTGCCTGGGGGGGAGCGGGATGCTCCTACGAGCAGTACTTC.

In its sample, this clonotype is medium-sized. The chain recombines TRBV6-1 with TRBJ2-7; D is unresolved. Germline V gene sequence: CDR1 MNHNS, CDR2 SASEGT. The CDR3 has 15 residues. Trimming removed 4 bases at V and 0 bases at J, with 13 bases between. The CDR3 loop is CASSASGLGSYEQYF. CDR3 DNA: TGTGCCAGCAGTGCCTCCGGGCTGGGCTCCTACGAGCAGTACTTC.

This clonotype was seen ten or more times. This chain uses TRBV13 with TRBJ2-2; possible D gene TRBD2, 5 bases. The V gene lost 4 bases and the J gene lost 0 bases, with 15 bases spanning the gap. CDR3 length: 17 residues. The germline gives CDR1 PRHDT, CDR2 FYEKMQ (reference sequence). The CDR3 here is CASSSSRGATNTGELFF. In DNA form, the CDR3 reads TGTGCCAGCAGCTCGTCCCGGGGAGCCACGAACACCGGGGAGCTGTTTTTT. Variable domain in full (rest from reference TRBV13 and TRBJ2-2): AAGVIQSPRHLIKEKRETATLKCYPIPRHDTVYWYQQGPGQDPQFLISFYEKMQSDKGSIPDRFSAQQFSDYHSELNMSSLELGDSALYFCASSSSRGATNTGELFFGEGSRLTVL.

With regard to this clonotype: One base separates it from a far larger clone, so it is likely a read error. This rearrangement joins TRBV6-4 to TRBJ1-6; TRBD1 matches 7 bases. Germline trimming cut 6 bases from V and 10 bases from J; bases unmatched to any gene: 12. The CDR3 spans 15 residues. The germline CDR1 and CDR2 sequences are MRHNA and SNTAGT. In DNA, the CDR3 is TGTGCCAGCAGACCTCTGGGACAGAGAGTCTCACCCCTCCACTTT. This gives the protein CASRPLGQRVSPLHF.

In its sample, this clonotype was seen many times. CDR3 nucleotide sequence: TGTGCGGCCCGGGGGGGACCCTACGAGCAGTACTTC. Protein sequence: CAARGGPYEQYF. The V and J genes are TRBV28 and TRBJ2-7, with 8 bases identical to TRBD2. CDR1 and CDR2 from the germline V gene are MDHEN and SYDVKM. The CDR3 runs to 12 residues.

The chain carries TRBV24-1 and TRBJ2-7, with TRBD1 matching over 7 bases. The V segment lost 0 bases and the J segment 2 bases; nucleotides outside the gene matches: 12. The CDR3 runs to 18 residues. Germline values: CDR1 KGHDR, CDR2 SFDVKD. In nucleotides, the CDR3 is TGTGCCACCAGTGATTTGGATTACAGGGGCGCGCTAACCTACGAGCAGTACTTC. It specifies CATSDLDYRGALTYEQYF.

By share of the sample, this clonotype is medium-sized (0.01 to 0.1%). This chain joins TRBV14 and TRBJ2-2; D might be TRBD1 (5 bases). The CDR3 covers 13 residues. Germline CDR1 SGHDN, CDR2 FVKESK. Trimming removed 4 bases from V and 6 bases from J, with 9 bases in between. The CDR3 here is CASSPLGPGELFF. The CDR3 nucleotides are TGTGCCAGCAGCCCTCTGGGGCCCGGGGAGCTGTTTTTT.

This clonotype was picked up many times. Lacking the conserved final phenylalanine or tryptophan, this CDR3 likely reflects a read error. The V and J genes are TRBV5-6 and TRBJ1-5; 9 nucleotides line up with TRBD1. The germline V gene encodes CDR1 SGHDT and CDR2 YYEEEE. V shed 3 bases and J 6 bases; nucleotides not matched to a gene: 7. The CDR3 is 15 residues long. CDR3 bases: TGTGCCAGCAGCTCAAGGACAGGGGCGGGTCAGCCCCAGCATCTT. Translation gives CASSSRTGAGQPQHL.